Listed below are T cell receptor beta chains from one sample, sequenced in a study of control samples from healthy donors and cancer patients. Assay used: immunoSEQ multiplex PCR; TCRdb lists only in-frame clones, some missing. The sample contains over 150,000 clones, 90% to 95% of which appear only once. The sample comprised PBMCs. Receptors were obtained from a man aged 55 to 69 with colorectal cancer. Each CDR3 is given with its conserved first and last residue. A D gene is named only where the DNA matches it firmly. Clone size is not always given. Where it is, it says once, few, many or a class for expanded clones.

size	V	J	D	length	DNA	CDR3
-	TRBV3-1/TRBV3-2	TRBJ2-5	TRBD1	13	TGTGCCAGCAGGGACAGGGGGGGAGAGACCCAGTACTTC	CASRDRGGETQYF
-	TRBV7-6	TRBJ2-5	TRBD1	16	TGTGCCAGCAGCTCCCCCGGGACAGGGCCAACGGGGACCCAGTACTTC	CASSSPGTGPTGTQYF
-	TRBV7-2	TRBJ2-3	TRBD2	15	TGTGCCAGCAGAGGACTAGCGGGGGGGCCAGATACGCAGTATTTT	CASRGLAGGPDTQYF
-	TRBV30	TRBJ1-3	-	14	TGTGCCTGGAGCGGAGGAGACTCTGGAAACACCATATATTTT	CAWSGGDSGNTIYF
-	TRBV5-8	TRBJ2-1	TRBD2	14	TGTGCCAGCAGCTTGATGGCGGGGGGAGATGAGCAGTTCTTC	CASSLMAGGDEQFF
once	TRBV5-1	TRBJ2-5	-	15	TGCGCCAGCAGCTTGGAGGGCCAGGGGATGGAGACCCAGTACTTC	CASSLEGQGMETQYF
-	TRBV7-6	TRBJ2-7	-	14	TGTGCCAGCAGCTTGGCAACAGGAGACTACGAGCAGTACTTC	CASSLATGDYEQYF
-	TRBV5-4	TRBJ2-5	TRBD2	15	TGTGCCAGCAGCTGGGGACTAGCGGGGGAAGAGACCCAGTACTTC	CASSWGLAGEETQYF
-	TRBV5-1	TRBJ2-5	TRBD2	15	TGCGCCAGCAGCTTCGGGCTAGCGGGGGGGCAGACCCAGTACTTC	CASSFGLAGGQTQYF
-	TRBV6-6	TRBJ1-2	TRBD1	14	TGTGCCAGCAGTTACTCCAGGGGGCAGGGTGGCTACACCTTC	CASSYSRGQGGYTF
few	TRBV5-5	TRBJ1-6	-	15	TGTGCCAGCAGCGACAGGCTCGCCTATAATTCACCCCTCCACTTT	CASSDRLAYNSPLHF
-	TRBV27	TRBJ1-2	-	14	TGTGCCAGCGCCAGCGGGGGGGCGGAATATGGCTACACCTTC	CASASGGAEYGYTF
-	TRBV10-2	TRBJ1-6	TRBD1	18	TGCGCCAGCGGCGGGACAGCAGCTCCCATCTCCTATAATTCACCCCTCCACTTT	CASGGTAAPISYNSPLHF
-	TRBV3-1/TRBV3-2	TRBJ1-2	-	13	TGTGCCAGCAGCCCCCGGACCTCCTATGGCTACACCTTC	CASSPRTSYGYTF
-	TRBV5-5	TRBJ1-2	-	14	TGTGCCAGCAGCTTGCGACAGGTTTATCCCGTCTACACCTTC	CASSLRQVYPVYTF
-	TRBV11-2	TRBJ2-2	-	15	TGTGCCAGCAGCGCCCCCTATCCGGACACCGGGGAGCTGTTTTTT	CASSAPYPDTGELFF
-	TRBV6-5	TRBJ2-5	TRBD1	15	TGTGCCAGCAGTTCAGGAAACAGGGGAACGCAGACCCAGTACTTC	CASSSGNRGTQTQYF
-	TRBV6-5	TRBJ2-7	TRBD1	15	TGTGCCAGCAGTTTTCGGGACAGGGGCTCCTACGAGCAGTACTTC	CASSFRDRGSYEQYF
-	TRBV28	TRBJ1-1	-	15	TGTGCCAGCAGTTCCTTCCAAGCTGTGAACACTGAAGCTTTCTTT	CASSSFQAVNTEAFF
-	TRBV11-2	TRBJ2-3	-	13	TGTGCCAGCAGCTTTCAGGGCACAGATACGCAGTATTTT	CASSFQGTDTQYF
-	TRBV6-5	TRBJ1-1	-	12	TGTGCCAGCAGTATTTTTGTACAGGACGAGGTCTTT	CASSIFVQDEVF
-	TRBV11-2	TRBJ2-7	TRBD2	14	TGTGCCAGCACCACGGGGCAGGGACTATACGAGCAGTACTTC	CASTTGQGLYEQYF
-	TRBV6-2/TRBV6-3	TRBJ2-5	-	15	TGTGCCAGCAGTTACGGAGGCCAGGGGGGAGAGACCCAGTACTTC	CASSYGGQGGETQYF
-	TRBV9	TRBJ1-2	-	15	TGTGCCAGCAGCGTAGATGTCGGAACGTCGGGTGGCTACACCTTC	CASSVDVGTSGGYTF
-	TRBV19	TRBJ1-2	-	11	TGTGCCAGTGGACAGTTGTATGGCTACACCTTC	CASGQLYGYTF
-	TRBV6-6	TRBJ1-2	-	12	TGTGCCAGCAGTTCGGGGACGGGTTACTACACCTTC	CASSSGTGYYTF
once	TRBV5-1	TRBJ1-2	TRBD1	16	TGCGCCAGCAGCTATAATTCCGGGACAGGCCCCTATGGCTACACCTTC	CASSYNSGTGPYGYTF
-	TRBV18	TRBJ2-7	TRBD2	16	TGTGCCAGCTCACCACCTTCCGGGGGGGCAGCCTACGAGCAGTACTTC	CASSPPSGGAAYEQYF
-	TRBV29-1	TRBJ2-1	-	14	TGCAGCGTTGAATTAGGGACAAGTACCAATGAGCAGTTCTTC	CSVELGTSTNEQFF
-	TRBV19	TRBJ2-5	-	12	TGTGCCAGTGAAGGGCCTGGGGAGACCCAGTACTTC	CASEGPGETQYF
-	TRBV6-5	TRBJ1-5	-	13	TGTGCCAGCAGTTACCAGAGCAATCAGCCCCAGCATTTT	CASSYQSNQPQHF
once	TRBV19	TRBJ1-4	TRBD1	16	TGTGCCAGTAGTCGATCCAACAGGGGGCTTCCTGAAAAACTGTTTTTT	CASSRSNRGLPEKLFF
-	TRBV11-2	TRBJ1-1	TRBD1	16	TGTGCCAGCAGGGCCGGGACAGGGATCATGAACACTGAAGCTTTCTTT	CASRAGTGIMNTEAFF
-	TRBV11-2	TRBJ1-1	-	13	TGTGCCAGCAGCTTATCAGAGAACACTGAAGCTTTCTTT	CASSLSENTEAFF
-	TRBV9	TRBJ1-4	-	16	TGTGCCAGCAGCGTAGGGCAGGGAGCAACTAATGAAAAACTGTTTTTT	CASSVGQGATNEKLFF
-	TRBV19	TRBJ1-2	TRBD1	15	TGTGCCAGTAGTCCCCTCGGACAGGGAAGATATGGCTACACCTTC	CASSPLGQGRYGYTF
-	TRBV14	TRBJ2-3	TRBD2	17	TGTGCCAGCAGCCTCCGACTAGCGGGGGGTCACACAGATACGCAGTATTTT	CASSLRLAGGHTDTQYF
-	TRBV21-1	TRBJ2-5	-	10	TGTGCCAGCAGCCAAGAGACCCAGTACTTC	CASSQETQYF
-	TRBV5-1	TRBJ1-6	TRBD1	16	TGCGCCAGCAGCAGCGGACAGGGAAGTTATAATTCACCCCTCCACTTT	CASSSGQGSYNSPLHF
-	TRBV6-5	TRBJ1-2	TRBD1	14	TGTGCCAGCAGTACCACAGGGGGCGCGTTTGGCTACACCTTC	CASSTTGGAFGYTF
-	TRBV5-1	TRBJ1-1	TRBD1	15	TGCGCCAGCAGCTGGACTGGGACAGTAAACACTGAAGCTTTCTTT	CASSWTGTVNTEAFF
-	TRBV4-3	TRBJ1-2	-	16	TGCGCCAGCAGCCAAGATTGGGTGACGTCGTATGGGGGCTACACCTTC	CASSQDWVTSYGGYTF
-	TRBV5-6	TRBJ2-3	TRBD1	15	TGTGCCAGCAGCATCGGACAGGCTAGCACAGATACGCAGTATTTT	CASSIGQASTDTQYF
-	TRBV6-1	TRBJ1-1	-	14	TGTGCCAGCAGTGAAGCGCAGGGTTACACTGAAGCTTTCTTT	CASSEAQGYTEAFF
-	TRBV6-2/TRBV6-3	TRBJ1-1	TRBD1	15	TGTGCCAGCAGCTTCCTTGGACAGGGGATGACTGAAGCTTTCTTT	CASSFLGQGMTEAFF
-	TRBV5-1	TRBJ2-5	TRBD2	16	TGCGCCAGCAGCCCAGCCGCGCGGGGGGGGCGGGAGACCCAGTACTTC	CASSPAARGGRETQYF